The 20 T cell receptor beta chains presented below share a single source sample, sequenced in a study of blood T cell repertoires in COVID-19 (dated by TCRdb to the early 2020s). Library preparation employed the immunoSEQ multiplex PCR assay. Not all clones reach the TCRdb copy of this immuneACCESS table, which keeps in-frame sequences only. Checked studies attribute under half of the gap to unresolved V genes and leave the rest unexplained. Present in this sample are 150,000 to 250,000 clones, 70% to 85% of which were seen just once. The top ten constitute 6.5% to 8.5% of the sample. Sequencing was performed on peripheral blood. The receptors come from a human donor with acute or convalescent COVID-19. The donor label of this sample is uncertain.

The chain has TRBV10-2 and TRBJ2-3, with TRBD2 identical over 10 bases. CDR3 length: 13 amino acids. The germline CDR1 and CDR2 sequences are WSHSY and SAAADI. V gave up 10 bases and J gave up 5 bases; unmatched junction bases: 6. CDR3 in amino acids: CATLLAGGDTQYF. The CDR3 DNA reads as TGCGCCACCTTATTAGCGGGAGGAGATACGCAGTATTTT.

This clone was seen more than once but under ten times. This chain links TRBV24-1 with TRBJ2-5; D perhaps matches TRBD2 (6 bases). This CDR3 contains 13 residues. CDR1 KGHDR and CDR2 SFDVKD come from the germline V gene. V shed 4 bases and J shed 4 bases, with 9 bases lying between them. CDR3 bases: TGTGCCACCAGTGACCCCGGGAGAGAGACCCAGTACTTC. Translating gives CATSDPGRETQYF.

V usage is TRBV6-4 and J usage is TRBJ1-5, with a weak D call TRBD1 (5 bases). Trimming cost V 11 bases and J 4 bases, with 15 bases left between them. The CDR3 sequence is 13 residues long. Germline CDR1 and CDR2: MRHNA and SNTAGT. CDR3 sequence reads: CADKRGQNQPQHF. In nucleotides, the CDR3 is TGTGCCGACAAAAGGGGCCAGAATCAGCCCCAGCATTTT.

This sequence joins TRBV7-2 and TRBJ1-2; D is undetermined. V was clipped by 4 bases and J by 2 bases, with 8 bases between them. CDR1 is SGHTA, CDR2 FQGNSA, per germline. The CDR3 is 13 amino acids. CDR3: CASSSWANYGYTF. The CDR3 DNA is TGTGCCAGCAGCTCCTGGGCGAACTATGGCTACACCTTC.

The rearrangement uses TRBV6-6 and TRBJ2-7; D gene ambiguous. Per the germline V gene, CDR1 is MNHNY and CDR2 is SVGAGI (reference sequence). The V end lost 5 bases, the J end lost 4 bases, and 18 bases lay between the germline ends. The CDR3 contains 15 residues. CDR3 in amino acids: CASSNRPNGPYEQYF. CDR3 nucleotides: TGTGCCAGCAGTAACCGGCCTAATGGGCCGTACGAGCAGTACTTC.

The chain couples TRBV11-2 to TRBJ1-3; no reliable D call. The CDR3 loop spans 14 amino acids. CDR1 and CDR2 (germline): SGHAT, FQNNGV. Trimming removed 6 bases from V and 1 base from J, with 10 bases in between. This CDR3 reads CASSLSLSGNTIYF. For the CDR3, the DNA is TGTGCCAGCAGTCTGTCTTTATCTGGAAACACCATATATTTT.

The CDR3: CASSLQGGLETQYF. DNA of the CDR3: TGTGCCAGCAGCTTACAGGGGGGCCTGGAGACCCAGTACTTC. The genes are TRBV7-3 and TRBJ2-5; weak D call: TRBD1 (7 bases). Trimming removed 2 bases at V and 5 bases at J, with 12 bases between. CDR3 size: 14 residues. The germline gives CDR1 SGHTA, CDR2 FQGTGA.

The gene calls are TRBV7-8 and TRBJ2-1; D is ambiguous. Germline loops: CDR1 SGHVS, CDR2 FQNEAQ. The CDR3 contains 14 residues. V was pared by 5 bases and J by 2 bases, with 10 bases between. The CDR3 bases are TGTGCCAGCAGCCCCACTACGCCCTACAATGAGCAGTTCTTC. Its translation is CASSPTTPYNEQFF.

J is TRBJ2-3 and V is TRBV15, with a tentative D call TRBD2 (6 bases). In germline, CDR1 is LNHNV, CDR2 YYDKDF (reference sequence). The CDR3 is made up of 17 amino acids. V was clipped by 1 base and J by 0 bases, with 14 bases between them. The CDR3 DNA is TGTGCCACCAGCAGAGGACCGGTTAGCGGTAGCACAGATACGCAGTATTTT. This translates into CATSRGPVSGSTDTQYF.

The gene calls are TRBV18 and TRBJ2-5; maybe TRBD1 (6 bases). The V end lost 2 bases, the J end lost 2 bases, and 12 bases lay between the germline ends. CDR1 is KGHSH and CDR2 is LQKENI in the germline V gene. The CDR3 runs 15 residues. The CDR3: CASSPKAGQQETQYF. The CDR3 nucleotides are TGTGCCAGCTCACCAAAGGCAGGACAGCAAGAGACCCAGTACTTC.

The chain uses TRBV10-3 and TRBJ1-2, with D maybe TRBD1 (5 bases). The germline CDR1 and CDR2 sequences are ENHRY and SYGVKD. The CDR3 is 13 residues long. Trimming stripped 10 bases from V and 7 bases from J, with 19 bases between. CDR3 sequence: CATWKGGTGGYTF. The CDR3 nucleotides read TGTGCCACCTGGAAGGGAGGGACCGGTGGCTACACCTTC.

The chain uses TRBV7-9 and TRBJ2-2; possible D gene TRBD2, 6 bases. CDR1 SEHNR and CDR2 FQNEAQ come from the germline V gene (reference sequence). The V end was cut by 3 bases, the J end by 4 bases, with 12 bases between. The CDR3 is 15 amino acids. The CDR3 loop is CASSLVEGGTGELFF. The CDR3, as DNA: TGTGCCAGCAGCTTGGTGGAGGGAGGCACCGGGGAGCTGTTTTTT.

This chain uses TRBV27 with TRBJ1-5; no reliable D call. Germline assignment: CDR1 MNHEY and CDR2 SMNVEV (reference sequence). The CDR3 runs to 12 residues. Trimming pared 5 bases from V and 9 bases from J, leaving 11 bases between. CDR3 DNA sequence: TGTGCCAGCAGTAGTACAGCTTCGCCCCAGCATTTT. Encoded protein: CASSSTASPQHF.

The CDR3: CATQTSGSGGYNEQFF. As DNA, the CDR3 is TGTGCCACCCAGACTAGCGGGTCCGGGGGTTACAATGAGCAGTTCTTC. The J gene is TRBJ2-1, the V gene TRBV10-3, with TRBD2 matching over 10 bases. Germline CDR1 is ENHRY and CDR2 is SYGVKD. Germline trimming cut 10 bases from V and 4 bases from J; bases unmatched to any gene: 13. There are 16 residues in the CDR3.

The chain recombines TRBV11-2 with TRBJ2-1; 7 bases align to TRBD2. V lost 4 bases, J lost 5 bases, and 8 bases stayed unmatched. Germline V CDR1 and CDR2: SGHAT, FQNNGV. This CDR3 has 15 residues. The CDR3 protein is CASSSPGLTDNEQFF. The CDR3 DNA sequence: TGTGCCAGCAGCTCACCGGGACTAACTGACAATGAGCAGTTCTTC.

This sequence joins TRBV29-1 and TRBJ2-7; D gene uncertain. The CDR3 is made up of 13 amino acids. V was clipped by 2 bases and J by 1 base, with 9 bases between them. Germline assignment: CDR1 SQVTM and CDR2 ANQGSEA. The CDR3 nucleotides read TGCAGCGTTGAATCTGAGGTTTCCTACGAGCAGTACTTC. Protein sequence: CSVESEVSYEQYF.

V is TRBV5-5 and J is TRBJ2-7, with 11 positions matching TRBD2. The CDR3 loop spans 15 amino acids. V lost 1 base, J lost 2 bases, and 2 bases stayed unmatched. CDR1 is SGHKS, CDR2 YYEKEE, per germline (reference sequence). The DNA of the CDR3 is TGTGCCAGCAGCTTGACTAGCGGGAGCCCCTACGAGCAGTACTTC. Protein: CASSLTSGSPYEQYF.

This chain connects TRBV28 to TRBJ1-4; possible D gene TRBD1, 5 bases. The CDR3 is made up of 15 amino acids. Trimming left V 5 bases short and J 8 bases short, with 18 bases between. Looked up from germline, CDR1 is MDHEN and CDR2 is SYDVKM. In nucleotides, the CDR3 is TGTGCCAGCAGTCCTACTAAAGGGGTACGAGAAAAACTGTTTTTT. As protein: CASSPTKGVREKLFF.

This chain joins TRBV7-9 and TRBJ2-3; no definite D call. V lost 5 bases and J lost 4, with 7 bases in between. Germline V gene lookup returns CDR1 SEHNR and CDR2 FQNEAQ (reference sequence). The CDR3 spans 12 residues. CDR3 sequence reads: CASSLSADTQYF. For the CDR3, the DNA is TGTGCCAGCAGCCTTAGTGCAGATACGCAGTATTTT.

The chain links TRBV27 to TRBJ2-1, with TRBD2 as a possible D gene (6 bases). Trimming shortened V by 1 base and J by 9 bases, and 22 bases separated the two germline ends. Germline V gives CDR1 MNHEY, CDR2 SMNVEV (reference sequence). CDR3 length equals 17 residues. CDR3 nucleotide sequence: TGTGCCAGCAGTTTATTATCGATAGGGGAGGACAACGGTGAGCAGTTCTTC. This translates into CASSLLSIGEDNGEQFF.